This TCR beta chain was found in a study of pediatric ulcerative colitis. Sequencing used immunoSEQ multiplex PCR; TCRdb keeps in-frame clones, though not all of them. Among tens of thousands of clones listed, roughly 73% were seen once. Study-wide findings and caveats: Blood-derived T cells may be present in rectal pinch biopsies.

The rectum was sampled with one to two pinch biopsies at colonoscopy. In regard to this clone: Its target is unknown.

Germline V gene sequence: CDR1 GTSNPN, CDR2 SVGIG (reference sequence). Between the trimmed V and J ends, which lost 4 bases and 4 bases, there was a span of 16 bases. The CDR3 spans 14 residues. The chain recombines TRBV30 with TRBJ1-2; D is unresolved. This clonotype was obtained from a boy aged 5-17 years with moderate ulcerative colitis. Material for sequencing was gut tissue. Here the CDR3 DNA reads TGTGCCTGGATGTACTTGGCTCCCCCCTATGGCTACACCTTC. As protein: CAWMYLAPPYGYTF. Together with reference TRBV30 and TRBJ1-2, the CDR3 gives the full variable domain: SQTIHQWPATLVQPVGSPLSLECTVEGTSNPNLYWYRQAAGRGLQLLFYSVGIGQISSEVPQNLSASRPQDRQFILSSKKLLLSDSGFYLCAWMYLAPPYGYTFGSGTRLTVV.